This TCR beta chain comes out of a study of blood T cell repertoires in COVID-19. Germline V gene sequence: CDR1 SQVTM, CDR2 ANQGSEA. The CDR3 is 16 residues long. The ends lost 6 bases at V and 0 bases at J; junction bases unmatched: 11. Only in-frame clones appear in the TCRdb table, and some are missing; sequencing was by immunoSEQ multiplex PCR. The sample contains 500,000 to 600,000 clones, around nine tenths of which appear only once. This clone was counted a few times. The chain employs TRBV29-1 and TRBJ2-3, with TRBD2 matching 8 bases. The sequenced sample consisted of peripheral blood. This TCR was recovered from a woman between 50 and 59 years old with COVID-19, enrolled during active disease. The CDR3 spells CSVYSNLAGSTDTQYF. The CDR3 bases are TGCAGCGTCTACTCGAATCTAGCGGGCAGCACAGATACGCAGTATTTT.